The clone carrying this TCR beta chain was counted between two and nine times. The data were taken from a study of molecular identifiers for immune sequencing clone quantification. This CDR3 has 20 amino acids. Germline-derived CDR1 and CDR2 are SEHNR and FQNEAQ (reference sequence). Trimming cost V 1 base and J 1 base, with 25 bases left between them. TCRdb reprocessed the PCR reads via MiXCR and lists one record per CDR3 protein. The sample records 490,000 or so distinct CDR3 sequences, around a fifth being singletons. Sequencing was performed on naive CD8+ T cells from blood, with Jurkat cell RNA spiked in. Subset meaning: FACS-sorted CD8+CD4-CCR7+CD45RA+ naive T cells. The chain uses TRBV7-9 and TRBJ1-1; D gene ambiguous. This clonotype was sampled from a human donor in good health. Some libraries in this study had Jurkat cell RNA spiked in. The CDR3 DNA is TGTGCCAGCAGCTTAGTTACGCGACCTACAATGGCGTGGTCGAACACTGAAGCTTTCTTT. Protein: CASSLVTRPTMAWSNTEAFF.